These 22 T cell receptor beta chains originate from one sample sequenced in a study of shared clonotypes between healthy human individuals. Sequencing used immunoSEQ multiplex PCR; TCRdb keeps in-frame clones, though not all of them. The data show under 1,100,000 clones, approximately 70% seen once. Sequencing was done on a sample of memory CD4+ T cells sorted from blood. The sample's subset: CD45RA-negative fraction. Receptor source: a man between 18 and 35 years old in good health.

The chain combines TRBV11-3 with TRBJ2-1; D ambiguous. Deletions cut 5 bases from V and 11 bases from J, with 19 bases between. The germline CDR1 and CDR2 sequences are SGHNT and YENEEA. The CDR3 has 14 amino acids. CDR3 in DNA: TGTGCCAGCAGCCCAACAACGGCGGCAACTAAGCAGTTCTTC. Its translation: CASSPTTAATKQFF.

With regard to this clone: It is likely a read error, because the conserved phenylalanine at the end of the CDR3 is missing. No DNA is shown, since the ends of the CDR3 on it are uncertain; the CDR3 is the one TCRdb lists. The genes are TRBV19 and TRBJ1-1. The germline gives CDR1 LNHDA, CDR2 SQIVND (reference sequence). With termini counted, the CDR3 has 13 amino acids. The CDR3 protein is CASSTRVRSQEFI.

This clone was recorded a few times. The chain carries TRBV11-2 and TRBJ2-1, with 11 bases lining up with TRBD2. After removal of 4 bases from V and 1 base from J, the junction contained 0 bases not matched to a gene. CDR3 length: 15 residues. In germline, CDR1 is SGHAT, CDR2 FQNNGV. The CDR3 sequence: CASSWTSGSYNEQFF. CDR3 in DNA: TGTGCCAGCAGCTGGACTAGCGGGTCCTACAATGAGCAGTTCTTC.

The rearrangement uses TRBV30 and TRBJ1-5, with TRBD1 as a possible D gene (5 bases). Germline CDR1 and CDR2: GTSNPN and SVGIG (reference sequence). Trimming removed 1 base from V and 7 bases from J, with 11 bases in between. CDR3 length: 13 amino acids. DNA of the CDR3: TGTGCCTGGAGTGAACAGGAGAAACAGCCCCAGCATTTT. It specifies CAWSEQEKQPQHF.

This clone appeared a few times. Written as DNA, the CDR3 is TGCGCCAGCAGCCCCCGACCGAACAGAGAAGAGACCCAGTACTTC. Its protein product is CASSPRPNREETQYF. V usage is TRBV4-3 and J usage is TRBJ2-5; D is undetermined. With 4 bases removed from V and 3 bases from J, the gap between germline ends came to 15 bases. The CDR3 contains 15 residues. The germline V gene has CDR1 LGHNA and CDR2 YSLEER.

The gene calls are TRBV19 and TRBJ2-3, with TRBD1 as a possible D gene (6 bases). The CDR3 consists of 15 residues. The V and J ends lost 4 bases and 2 bases respectively, with 13 bases between them. Germline CDR1 reads LNHDA; CDR2 reads SQIVND (reference sequence). Here the CDR3 reads CASSRGTPYTDTQYF. DNA for the CDR3: TGTGCCAGTAGTAGGGGGACACCATACACAGATACGCAGTATTTT.

This clone has a handful of counts. A clone one base away is much larger, so this may be a read error. The rearrangement uses TRBV28 and TRBJ1-5; 10 bases are a match to TRBD1. The CDR3 sequence is 15 residues long. Per germline, CDR1 MDHEN and CDR2 SYDVKM. Unmatched junction bases numbered 3, after V lost 5 bases and J lost 2 bases. The CDR3 is CASSRQGAGNQPQHF. For the CDR3, the DNA is TGTGCCAGCAGTCGACAGGGGGCAGGCAATCAGCCCCAGCATTTT.

The chain links TRBV2 to TRBJ2-5; no clear D gene. The CDR3 loop spans 13 amino acids. Trimming took off 4 bases at V and 0 bases at J, with 6 bases between the two ends. Per germline, CDR1 SNHLY and CDR2 FYNNEI. The CDR3 bases are TGTGCCAGCAGTGGTCACAACCAAGAGACCCAGTACTTC. Translated, it gives CASSGHNQETQYF. The full variable domain, with the rest looked up from reference TRBV2 and TRBJ2-5, is EPEVTQTPSHQVTQMGQEVILRCVPISNHLYFYWYRQILGQKVEFLVSFYNNEISEKSEIFDDQFSVERPDGSNFTLKIRSTKLEDSAMYFCASSGHNQETQYFGPGTRLLVL.

The genes are TRBV27 and TRBJ2-1; D ambiguous. Germline V gene lookup returns CDR1 MNHEY and CDR2 SMNVEV (reference sequence). The V end lost 3 bases, the J end lost 0 bases, and 6 bases lay between the germline ends. The length of the CDR3 is 14 residues. Here the CDR3 DNA reads TGTGCCAGCAGTTTCTGGAGCTCCTACAATGAGCAGTTCTTC. This codes for CASSFWSSYNEQFF.

The chain employs TRBV5-5 and TRBJ1-3; D not certain. This CDR3 is 14 amino acids long. The V end lost 4 bases, the J end lost 1 base, and 9 bases lay between the germline ends. The germline gives CDR1 SGHKS, CDR2 YYEKEE (reference sequence). The CDR3 loop is CASSPWISGNTIYF. CDR3 sequence (DNA): TGTGCCAGCAGCCCCTGGATTTCTGGAAACACCATATATTTT.

The V call is TRBV5-1, the J call TRBJ1-1, with D maybe TRBD1 (5 bases). The CDR3 runs 14 residues. V lost 0 bases and J 4 bases, leaving 10 bases between the germline ends. The V gene's germline CDR1 is SGHRS and CDR2 YFSETQ. CDR3 in amino acids: CASSLESGVTEAFF. CDR3 sequence (DNA): TGCGCCAGCAGCTTGGAGTCGGGGGTCACTGAAGCTTTCTTT.

This rearrangement joins TRBV12-5 to TRBJ1-4; D might be TRBD1 (5 bases). Trimming stripped 6 bases from V and 8 bases from J, with 19 bases between. Looked up from germline, CDR1 is LGHNT and CDR2 is FRNRAP. The length of the CDR3 is 15 residues. CDR3 sequence reads: CASGPPGGGGEKLFF. For the CDR3, the DNA is TGTGCTAGTGGCCCCCCCGGGGGGGGTGGGGAAAAACTGTTTTTT.

This chain uses TRBV6-5 with TRBJ2-7; either TRBD1 or TRBD2 may fit D (5 bases each). CDR3 size: 14 residues. V lost 2 bases, J lost 2 bases, and 10 bases lay in between. The germline V gene has CDR1 MNHEY and CDR2 SVGAGI. The CDR3 is CASSYRDGPYEQYF. The DNA for the CDR3 is TGTGCCAGCAGTTACCGGGACGGACCCTACGAGCAGTACTTC.

About this clone itself: This sample also contains other DNA sequences that code for the same CDR3. The V gene is TRBV30, the J gene TRBJ1-4; possibly TRBD1 for D (5 bases). This CDR3 spans 15 amino acids. V gave up 0 bases and J gave up 2 bases, with 10 bases separating them. Germline assignment: CDR1 GTSNPN and CDR2 SVGIG (reference sequence). CDR3 nucleotide sequence: TGTGCCTGGAGTGTACTCGGGGGGACTAATGAAAAACTGTTTTTT. This encodes CAWSVLGGTNEKLFF.

The V gene is TRBV30, the J gene TRBJ2-5, with a possible D match to TRBD1 (6 bases). The CDR3 runs to 13 residues. Germline V lookup: CDR1 GTSNPN, CDR2 SVGIG (reference sequence). Trimming stripped 2 bases from V and 4 bases from J, with 11 bases between. The CDR3 is CAWSQGIGETQYF. Here the CDR3 DNA reads TGTGCCTGGAGTCAGGGGATAGGAGAGACCCAGTACTTC.

DNA for the CDR3: TGTGCCAGCAGCTTGTTCGTGGGAACCATATATTTT. Its translation is CASSLFVGTIYF. The rearrangement joins TRBV5-6 to TRBJ1-3; D is undetermined. The CDR3 sequence is 12 residues long. V gave up 1 base and J gave up 10 bases, with 9 bases separating them. Looked up from germline, CDR1 is SGHDT and CDR2 is YYEEEE.

V gene TRBV7-2 combines with J gene TRBJ2-7; 9 nucleotides agree with TRBD2. CDR3 length: 15 amino acids. CDR1 is SGHTA, CDR2 FQGNSA, per germline. The V and J ends lost 5 bases and 4 bases, in that order; junction bases with no gene match: 9. The DNA for the CDR3 is TGTGCCAGCAGCCTAACCTCTAGCGGGGCGTACGAGCAGTACTTC. It yields the protein CASSLTSSGAYEQYF. The entire variable domain, with the rest obtained from reference TRBV7-2 and TRBJ2-7, is as follows: GAGVSQSPSNKVTEKGKDVELRCDPISGHTALYWYRQSLGQGLEFLIYFQGNSAPDKSGLPSDRFSAERTGGSVSTLTIQRTQQEDSAVYLCASSLTSSGAYEQYFGPGTRLTVT.

The chain carries TRBV9 and TRBJ2-3; D not certain. Germline-derived CDR1 and CDR2 are SGDLS and YYNGEE. Trimming removed 0 bases at V and 5 bases at J, with 4 bases between. The CDR3 is 12 residues long. The CDR3 DNA sequence: TGTGCCAGCAGCGTAGATCTAGATACGCAGTATTTT. Translating gives CASSVDLDTQYF.

The gene calls are TRBV27 and TRBJ1-2, with a tentative D call TRBD1 (5 bases). The V end was cut by 4 bases, the J end by 2 bases, with 11 bases between. Germline-derived CDR1 and CDR2 are MNHEY and SMNVEV (reference sequence). The CDR3 covers 14 residues. CDR3 nucleotides: TGTGCCAGCAGTTCCAGGGAGGGGAACTATGGCTACACCTTC. Its translation: CASSSREGNYGYTF.

The genes are TRBV12-1 and TRBJ2-6; TRBD2, the D gene given by the table, was not confirmed from the DNA. TRBV12-1 is a pseudogene. There are 14 residues in the CDR3. The CDR3 loop is CASRCPAGANVLTF. Here the CDR3 DNA reads TGTGCCAGCAGGTGTCCGGCTGGGGCCAACGTCCTGACTTTC.

V usage is TRBV6-5 and J usage is TRBJ1-2, with D possibly TRBD1 on 6 matching bases. With 6 bases removed from V and 3 bases from J, the gap between germline ends came to 14 bases. The V gene's germline CDR1 is MNHEY and CDR2 SVGAGI. The CDR3 consists of 14 residues. CDR3 region: CASRTYRVDYGYTF. CDR3 coding DNA: TGTGCCAGCAGAACGTACAGGGTCGACTATGGCTACACCTTC.

The rearrangement joins TRBV5-1 to TRBJ1-4; D ambiguous. Deletions cut 0 bases from V and 8 bases from J, with 11 bases between. The CDR3 covers 14 residues. Germline loops: CDR1 SGHRS, CDR2 YFSETQ. CDR3: CASSLDAVSEKLFF. DNA of the CDR3: TGCGCCAGCAGCTTGGACGCCGTAAGCGAAAAACTGTTTTTT.